The following is a T cell receptor (beta chain) sequence with its context. Germline V gene data show CDR1 as MGHRA and CDR2 as YSYEKL. CDR3 length: 17 amino acids. V gave up 1 base and J gave up 0 bases; unmatched junction bases: 8. The source of the sample is a study of blood T cells in healthy people across ages. Study context: T cells yielded about one barcoded beta molecule per two cells through template switching.

Primed by a sample-barcoded 5' primer and a J-beta primer mix, a second PCR proceeded for about 6 to 12 cycles. In TCRdb, the 5' RACE reads were re-called with MiXCR into one record per CDR3 protein. The sample holds hundreds of thousands of distinct CDR3 sequences; 29% are singletons and the top ten take 15% to 20%. The sequence was obtained from a woman aged 80 or over in good health. The chain is built from TRBV4-1 and TRBJ1-2, with TRBD1 identical over 7 bases. Sequencing used blood. The CDR3 reads CASSQVTGTEANYGYTF. CDR3 in DNA: TGCGCCAGCAGCCAAGTAACCGGGACAGAAGCTAACTATGGCTACACCTTC.